The text below deals with one TCR beta chain. This clone was seen at least ten times. No cognate antigen has been identified for it. Base qualities are not at hand, and no much larger clone is one base apart. Other DNA sequences in the sample encode the same CDR3. The entire amount of isolated RNA was reverse transcribed using the High Capacity cDNA Reverse Transcription Kit, so the sequenced TCRB transcripts were expressed ones. Deep immunoSEQ sequencing was performed on naive, central memory and regulatory T cell samples, with an average of roughly 3.6 million total reads per sample. Sorted cells were lysed in RLT buffer and RNA was extracted with DNase-treated RNeasy Micro or Mini kits, depending on cell number. To prevent cross-contamination, each cell subset was processed individually, whereas patient and healthy donor samples were processed jointly. Using the immunoSEQ multiplex PCR, TCRB sequences were amplified from cDNA into 87-bp fragments spanning the CDR3 region. Sequencing of the amplicons was done on the Illumina HiSeq platform. Turning to the authors' computational methods: Synthetic template baselines were used to correct PCR bias computationally, reads within Hamming distance 2 were collapsed, and singletons that could not be merged were discarded. Reads were aligned against IMGT to assign V, D and J genes, CDR3 length and insertions or deletions at six rearrangement sites. Within each subset, clonotype counts were normalized to sorted cell number, after which true diversity and Gini coefficients were computed with the tcR R package. The overlap coefficient, calculated on TCRB nucleotide sequences, was used to quantify repertoire sharing. The table comes from immuneACCESS by way of TCRdb, which keeps in-frame sequences with V and J called. Part of the clones is missing from these tables; in studies checked, under half for an unresolved V gene and the rest for unknown reasons. The V and J calls and clone size were taken over from that table, and D and trimming were inferred from the DNA. The sample table contains 120,000 or so clones; only one count was recorded for 17% of them. The top ten constitute 2% to 3% of the sample.

This sample was taken from a study of beta chain features in type 1 diabetes (dated by TCRdb to the late 2010s). Notes on the research overall: Mean age, gender distribution, total cell number and subset yield were not different between patients and healthy donors. Across all samples, approximately 100 million sorted cells were examined, and cell number per subset correlated strongly with RNA yield. In the study, recently diagnosed type 1 diabetes patients and matched healthy donors were compared on the TCRB repertoires of their sorted circulating CD4+ T cell subsets. Naive and central memory subsets were obtained from all 30 or so donors, but regulatory and stem cell-like memory subsets were isolated from only 8 patients and roughly eight healthy donors. The research as a whole found: Because cDNA rather than genomic DNA was sequenced, highly expressing activated cells could have been over-represented, although no difference in activation and CD3 levels was found between groups. Because small numbers of individuals were included in the HLA sub-analyses, any influence of HLA type on TCRB rearrangement was left unresolved. PCR may preferentially amplify shorter templates, but because patient and control samples were amplified and corrected together, any resulting skew would affect both groups equally. In all four CD4+ subsets, TCRB CDR3 length was moderately but significantly shorter in type 1 diabetes patients. Patients with type 1 diabetes made fewer insertions and deleted more nucleotides at VDJ recombination sites, implying thymic rearrangement abnormalities. Naive, central memory and regulatory TCRB repertoires appeared to be more similar among patients than among healthy donors.

V is pared back by 3 bases and J by 8 bases, with 7 bases lying between the germline termini. Via the germline V gene, CDR1 is MDHEN and CDR2 SYDVKM. The CDR3 starts with the cysteine, ends with the phenylalanine, and has 11 residues. Just the 33-base CDR3 DNA is kept, in frame starting at base 1. Each donor gave one peripheral blood draw, averaging about 100 mL, which was collected into heparinised tubes. A BD FACSAria II and a panel including CD45RO, CCR7, CD25, CD127, CD95 and CD27 were used to sort naive, central memory, regulatory and stem cell-like memory CD4+ T cells. Every sorted population had a purity above 95%. PBMCs were separated immediately by Lymphoprep density gradient centrifugation and were stained directly, without being cultured. Samples were stained and sorted in pairs, with one healthy donor and one patient per experiment, so that batch effects were minimized.

The sequenced sample consisted of central memory CD4+ T cells from blood. The chain was built from TRBV28 and TRBJ1-2, and possibly TRBD1, on 5 matching bases. The sequence derives from a man between 18 and 29 years old with type 1 diabetes. The nucleotide sequence reads TGTGCCAGCAGTTTTCACAGGGGCTACACCTTC. This translates into CASSFHRGYTF.